Listed here is a single T cell receptor beta chain. There is no known antigen for this receptor. The sample holds no much larger clone one base away, and base qualities are not on file. Donors were a few dozen systemically healthy Caucasian individuals from Russia aged roughly 6 to 90 years. Each donor gave roughly 9.5 milliliters of peripheral blood, collected into EDTA-treated Vacutainer tubes. Ficoll-Paque density-gradient centrifugation was used to isolate PBMCs, with at least 7 million obtained per sample. Trizol reagent was used to extract total RNA from PBMCs, with at least 5.5 micrograms per sample. Naive CD45RAhigh/CD27high T cell percentages were measured by flow cytometry on a PBMC aliquot from every donor. From its cysteine to its phenylalanine, the CDR3 spans 14 amino acids. Only the CDR3 portion is preserved as DNA: 42 bases, with reading frame beginning at the first base. The V and J ends are trimmed by 5 bases and 1 base, leaving 8 bases between them. CDR1 and CDR2 (LNHNV, YYDKDF) derive from the germline V gene (reference sequence).

This sample is drawn from a study of blood T cells in healthy people across ages (dated by TCRdb to between 2015 and 2017). About the full investigation: In model experiments, template switching captured roughly one uniquely barcoded TCR beta cDNA molecule for every two T cells. The study measured age-related changes in TCR beta repertoire diversity using deep sequencing normalized with unique cDNA molecular identifiers. The donors were divided into four age groups: young (average about 15 years), middle-aged (about 41), aged (about 62) and long-lived (82). To avoid experimental bias, donors of different ages were randomly spread across the sequencing lanes. For two donors (one aged 18 to 29 and one aged 80 or older), the study analyzed two additional independent replicas of 1 million unique cDNA reads from the same blood draw.

The protocol used for the library was 5' RACE. TCRdb records Illumina HiSeq 2500 as the sequencer. A second PCR of 7 to 11 cycles was run with a J-beta primer mix and a sample-barcoded 5' primer. A template-switch 5' adaptor carrying 12 random nucleotides introduced a unique molecular identifier onto each TCR beta cDNA molecule. At least 2.5 million CDR3-containing paired-end reads were obtained from each sample. First-strand cDNA was synthesized from all RNA with the Mint cDNA synthesis kit, primed by a TRBC-specific oligonucleotide. After uracil-DNA glycosylase treatment, a first 18-cycle PCR used universal primers M1SS and BC2_uni_R on all cDNA. The authors' pipeline ran thus. For normalization, 1 million high-quality reads, each with a distinct molecular identifier, were randomly selected from each sample. Instead of being binned into consensus sequences, reads with shared molecular identifiers were discarded. MiTCR, run with a Q25 quality threshold and the strictest error-elimination algorithm, handled CDR3 identification, clonotype clustering and error correction. A nonparametric unseen species model with Euler transformation was used to estimate lower-bound total TCR beta diversity. TCRdb ran its own pipeline on the public reads, namely fastp trimming at Q25 and MiXCR clone calling, and kept in-frame beta chains. Records with the same CDR3 protein are collapsed into one entry carrying the most frequent genes and DNA. It is TCRdb's table, rather than the study itself, that gives the V and J calls and clone size. Here the sample has 1.2 million to 1.5 million distinct CDR3 sequences; around 59% occur a single time. The biggest ten clones account for more than 6% of the sample.

Results the study describes overall, beyond this receptor: Compared with the aged group, the long-lived group had more naive CD4+ T cells, fewer expanded clones and increased TCR diversity, a pattern suggesting age selection. Conclusive comparison of naive and antigen-experienced compartments was prevented by the profiling of bulk unsorted PBMCs. Donor CMV infection status was unknown, potentially confounding age-related changes in expanded clonotypes. Observed TCR beta diversity correlated strongly with the percentage of naive T cells measured by flow cytometry. Estimates of total diversity based on one million sequenced T cells were considered lower bounds and underestimates. As age increased, observed TCR beta diversity per million T cells dropped in a roughly linear way, and a significant reduction was already evident by age 40.

The rearrangement joined TRBV15 to TRBJ2-2; the D gene identity is not certain. This receptor was obtained from a young man in good health. The sample taken for sequencing was blood. The bases are TGTGCCACCAGCGGTACACGGAACACCGGGGAGCTGTTTTTT. It codes for CATSGTRNTGELFF. Outside the CDR3, residues come from the reference TRBV15 and TRBJ2-2 proteins, so the full variable domain is: DAMVIQNPRYQVTQFGKPVTLSCSQTLNHNVMYWYQQKSSQAPKLLFHYYDKDFNNEADTPDNFQSRRPNTSFCFLDIRSPGLGDTAMYLCATSGTRNTGELFFGEGSRLTVL.